The source of this T cell receptor (beta chain) is a study of blood T cell repertoires in COVID-19. As for the study in general: Collection of acute and convalescent COVID-19 samples took place in the United States, Italy and Spain. PBMCs, B-cell-depleted T cells, or T cells provided the cDNA or gDNA that made up the material.

The CDR3 spans 15 residues. Germline loops: CDR1 KGHSH, CDR2 LQKENI. The V end was cut by 3 bases, the J end by 0 bases, with 9 bases between. In the original processing: Estimation of nucleated cell counts relied on the amplification of reference gene primers. Clones were sequenced by immunoSEQ multiplex PCR, and TCRdb holds only the in-frame ones, with some missing. V and J calls and clone size are given by that table; D and trimming were obtained from the DNA. The sample consists of 60,000 or so clones, roughly 85% of them appearing once. Source material: peripheral blood. The receptor was derived from a human donor in a cohort sampled during active COVID-19. This chain joins TRBV18 and TRBJ1-5; D is unclear. CDR3 coding DNA: TGTGCCAGCTCACCGGCGGTGGATAGCAATCAGCCCCAGCATTTT. Translation: CASSPAVDSNQPQHF.